The text below deals with one T cell receptor beta chain. The data originate from a study of T cell responses to AZD1222 COVID-19 vaccine. Clones were sequenced by immunoSEQ multiplex PCR, and TCRdb holds only the in-frame ones, with some missing. The table shows roughly 140,000 clones, with 90% occurring only once. Analyses pooled second doses at about 4 or about 12 weeks. The material was peripheral blood, obtained 28 days after the second AZD1222 dose. The TCR sequence derives from an adult who received the AZD1222 COVID-19 vaccine.

The CDR3 region has the DNA TGTGCCTGGAGTGGGACAGGGCGTGAAAAACTGTTTTTT. This codes for CAWSGTGREKLFF. The V call is TRBV30, the J call TRBJ1-4; 8 bases match TRBD1. This CDR3 is 13 amino acids long. Germline V gives CDR1 GTSNPN, CDR2 SVGIG (reference sequence). V lost 1 base to trimming and J lost 7 bases; unmatched junction nucleotides: 2.